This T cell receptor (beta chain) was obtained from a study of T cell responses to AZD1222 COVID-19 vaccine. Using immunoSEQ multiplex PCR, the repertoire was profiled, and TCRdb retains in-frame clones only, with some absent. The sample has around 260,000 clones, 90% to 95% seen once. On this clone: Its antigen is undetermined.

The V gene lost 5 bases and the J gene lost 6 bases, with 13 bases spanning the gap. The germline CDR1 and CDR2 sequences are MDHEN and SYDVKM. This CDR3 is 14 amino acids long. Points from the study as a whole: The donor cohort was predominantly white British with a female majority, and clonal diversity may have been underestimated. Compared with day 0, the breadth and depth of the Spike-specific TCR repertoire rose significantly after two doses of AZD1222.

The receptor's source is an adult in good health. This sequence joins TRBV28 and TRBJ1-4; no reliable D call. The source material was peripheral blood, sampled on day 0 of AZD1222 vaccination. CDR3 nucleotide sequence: TGTGCCAGCAGTCAATCGGGGATGGATGAAAAACTGTTTTTT. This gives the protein CASSQSGMDEKLFF.